The 30 T cell receptor beta chains listed next were all sequenced from one sample in a study of cytomegalovirus exposure and HLA in healthy donors. PCR used 60 Vbeta primers and 13 Jbeta primers. Repertoires were generated with immunoSEQ multiplex PCR, while TCRdb's copy carries only in-frame clones and drops some. The table lists about 160,000 clones, around 83% of them singletons. The sample was PBMCs. The receptor set was obtained from a man aged 18 to 29 in good health and CMV-seropositive.

The genes are TRBV27 and TRBJ2-5, with 8 nucleotides matching TRBD1. The germline CDR1 and CDR2 sequences are MNHEY and SMNVEV (reference sequence). This CDR3 comprises 17 residues. The ends lost 1 base at V and 4 bases at J; junction bases unmatched: 11. The CDR3 region has the DNA TGTGCCAGCAGTTTATTATGGCGACAGGGGAGTCTAGAGACCCAGTACTTC. This gives the protein CASSLLWRQGSLETQYF.

This chain links TRBV19 with TRBJ1-6; 7 positions agree with TRBD1. CDR1 is LNHDA, CDR2 SQIVND, per germline (reference sequence). The J segment lost 9 bases and the V segment lost 10 bases, leaving 12 bases of the junction unmatched. The CDR3 length is 14 residues. The CDR3 region has the DNA TGTGCCATTGCTACTACAGGGGAAGGTTCACCCCTCCACTTT. This gives the protein CAIATTGEGSPLHF.

This clone was seen a single time. The V call is TRBV21-1, the J call TRBJ1-4; the listed D gene, TRBD1, was not tested against the DNA. TRBV21-1 is given as a pseudogene. This CDR3 has 12 amino acids. The CDR3 reads CASRDTGGLLFF. The CDR3 nucleotides are TGTGCCAGCCGGGACACAGGAGGCTTATTGTTTTTT.

CDR3 DNA sequence: TGTGCCAGCAGCGTAACGAAATTTCCGGCAGGCTACGAGCAGTACTTC. Its translation: CASSVTKFPAGYEQYF. This chain connects TRBV13 to TRBJ2-5; D uncertain. The assigned J gene may be wrong: the sequence end matches TRBJ2-7 better. The V gene's germline CDR1 is PRHDT and CDR2 FYEKMQ (reference sequence). CDR3 size: 16 residues.

The chain couples TRBV6-5 to TRBJ1-2; no clear D. The CDR3 totals 13 residues. Germline values: CDR1 MNHEY, CDR2 SVGAGI. The ends were cut back, 5 bases at V and 8 bases at J, with 15 bases in the middle. The CDR3 reads CASSREGPKGYTF. In DNA, the CDR3 is TGTGCCAGCAGTCGGGAAGGCCCCAAAGGCTACACCTTC.

The chain recombines TRBV7-9 with TRBJ1-1, with 8 nucleotides matching TRBD1. Looked up from germline, CDR1 is SEHNR and CDR2 is FQNEAQ (reference sequence). The CDR3 sequence is 16 residues long. V was clipped by 5 bases and J by 3 bases; unmatched bases: 11. The CDR3 spells CASSNPDRDVDTEAFF. The CDR3 DNA follows: TGTGCCAGCAGCAACCCGGACAGGGATGTGGACACTGAAGCTTTCTTT.

The chain combines TRBV4-1 with TRBJ2-5; 10 bases agree with TRBD1. V gave up 3 bases and J gave up 5 bases; unmatched junction bases: 9. The CDR3 extends over 16 amino acids. Germline V gene data show CDR1 as MGHRA and CDR2 as YSYEKL. The CDR3 DNA reads as TGCGCCAGCAGCCAGCCCCGACAGGGGGCGAGGGAGACCCAGTACTTC. Translation: CASSQPRQGARETQYF.

V and J are TRBV6-1 and TRBJ1-2; no clear D gene. The germline V and J ends were trimmed by 6 bases and 5 bases, with 13 bases remaining between them. The germline V gene has CDR1 MNHNS and CDR2 SASEGT. The CDR3 is made up of 13 amino acids. CDR3 amino acids: CASSRFDRYGYTF. For the CDR3, the DNA is TGTGCCAGCAGCCGGTTTGATCGGTATGGCTACACCTTC.

V usage is TRBV19 and J usage is TRBJ1-1; no clear D. CDR1 and CDR2 (germline): LNHDA, SQIVND (reference sequence). This CDR3 is 17 amino acids long. Trimming removed 5 bases at V and 0 bases at J, with 19 bases between. The CDR3 DNA is TGTGCCAGTAGTTCTCCCATGGGAGTGCGTTTGAACACTGAAGCTTTCTTT. Its protein is CASSSPMGVRLNTEAFF.

This clone was found once. The V call is TRBV29-1, the J call TRBJ1-1; 11 bases fit TRBD1. With 5 bases clipped from V and 4 bases from J, the junction kept 9 bases outside the gene matches. Germline assignment: CDR1 SQVTM and CDR2 ANQGSEA. The CDR3 runs 15 residues. CDR3 protein: CSVTGQGEAGTEAFF. For the CDR3, the DNA is TGCAGCGTTACGGGACAGGGGGAAGCTGGCACTGAAGCTTTCTTT.

This chain joins TRBV5-1 and TRBJ2-1; no reliable D call. The CDR3 spans 15 residues. Germline CDR1 reads SGHRS; CDR2 reads YFSETQ. With 0 bases removed from V and 5 bases from J, the gap between germline ends came to 12 bases. Here the CDR3 DNA reads TGCGCCAGCAGCTTGGGGGCCTCGAAGGACAATGAGCAGTTCTTC. Translating it yields CASSLGASKDNEQFF. Based on the CDR3 plus reference TRBV5-1 and TRBJ2-1, the full variable domain is KAGVTQTPRYLIKTRGQQVTLSCSPISGHRSVSWYQQTPGQGLQFLFEYFSETQRNKGNFPGRFSGRQFSNSRSEMNVSTLELGDSALYLCASSLGASKDNEQFFGPGTRLTVL.

The V call is TRBV5-1, the J call TRBJ2-7; possible D gene TRBD1, 6 bases. The V and J ends lost 4 bases and 9 bases respectively, with 17 bases between them. The CDR3 loop spans 13 amino acids. CDR1 is SGHRS and CDR2 is YFSETQ in the germline V gene. The CDR3 DNA sequence: TGCGCCAGCAGCCCTACCCCTCAGGGGTCGCAGTACTTC. Amino acid sequence: CASSPTPQGSQYF.

The chain employs TRBV6-5 and TRBJ1-2; D ambiguous. Trimming took off 10 bases at V and 7 bases at J, with 10 bases between the two ends. CDR3 length equals 10 residues. Germline V gene data show CDR1 as MNHEY and CDR2 as SVGAGI. The CDR3 sequence: CATYLSGYTF. The CDR3 nucleotides read TGTGCCACCTACCTAAGTGGCTACACCTTC.

This clone was seen a few times. The J gene is TRBJ1-1, the V gene TRBV4-3; TRBD1 matches 7 bases. This CDR3 region has 13 residues. CDR1 is LGHNA and CDR2 is YSLEER in the germline V gene. V trimming: 7 bases; J trimming: 5 bases; junction bases outside the gene matches: 7. DNA for the CDR3: TGCGCCAGCATAGGACAGGCGGGAACTGAAGCTTTCTTT. As protein: CASIGQAGTEAFF.

This clone has just a few counts. The rearrangement uses TRBV7-2 and TRBJ2-7; TRBD1 agrees at 10 bases. This CDR3 is 16 amino acids long. With V trimmed by 5 bases and J by 2 bases, 9 bases remained unmatched. Per germline, CDR1 SGHTA and CDR2 FQGNSA. CDR3 in DNA: TGTGCCAGCAGCCGAAGCCGGGACAGGGGAACCTACGAGCAGTACTTC. Translation: CASSRSRDRGTYEQYF.

The chain combines TRBV10-2 with TRBJ2-1, with D perhaps TRBD2 (6 bases). In germline, CDR1 is WSHSY, CDR2 SAAADI. Trimming shortened V by 9 bases and J by 1 base, and 10 bases separated the two germline ends. The CDR3 has 13 amino acids. The CDR3 reads CASAGFSYNEQFF. CDR3 nucleotides: TGCGCCAGTGCGGGGTTTTCCTACAATGAGCAGTTCTTC.

The chain is built from TRBV6-1 and TRBJ2-5, with 7 bases that match TRBD2. Germline CDR1 and CDR2: MNHNS and SASEGT. Germline trimming cut 8 bases from V and 4 bases from J; bases unmatched to any gene: 7. The CDR3 covers 13 residues. This chain's CDR3 is CASGEGYGETQYF. The CDR3 DNA is TGTGCCAGCGGGGAGGGGTATGGAGAGACCCAGTACTTC.

This chain connects TRBV5-6 to TRBJ2-4; maybe TRBD1 (6 bases). Germline V gene lookup returns CDR1 SGHDT and CDR2 YYEEEE. Deletions cut 4 bases from V and 5 bases from J, with 19 bases between. The CDR3 totals 16 residues. The CDR3 nucleotides are TGTGCCAGCAGCCAGGCGCACAGGGTAAGCGAAAACATTCAGTACTTC. Translation gives CASSQAHRVSENIQYF.

J is TRBJ2-7 and V is TRBV11-3, with D possibly matching TRBD2 (6 bases). This CDR3 spans 15 amino acids. Germline loops: CDR1 SGHNT, CDR2 YENEEA. V lost 6 bases to trimming and J lost 2 bases, with 17 bases between them. CDR3 region: CASSSRDWITYEQYF. CDR3 nucleotide sequence: TGTGCCAGCAGTTCGAGGGACTGGATAACCTACGAGCAGTACTTC. Full variable domain (outside the CDR3, taken from reference TRBV11-3 and TRBJ2-7): EAGVVQSPRYKIIEKKQPVAFWCNPISGHNTLYWYLQNLGQGPELLIRYENEEAVDDSQLPKDRFSAERLKGVDSTLKIQPAELGDSAVYLCASSSRDWITYEQYFGPGTRLTVT.

This chain uses TRBV29-1 with TRBJ2-5, with TRBD1 as a possible D gene (6 bases). The CDR3 totals 14 residues. CDR1 and CDR2 (germline): SQVTM, ANQGSEA. The germline V and J ends were trimmed by 7 bases and 1 base, with 16 bases remaining between them. CDR3 nucleotide sequence: TGCAGCGCCAAGGACAGAGGATTCCAAGAGACCCAGTACTTC. It yields the protein CSAKDRGFQETQYF.

This CDR3 reads CASGFSGGQETQYF. As DNA, the CDR3 is TGTGCTAGTGGTTTTAGCGGGGGACAAGAGACCCAGTACTTC. The J gene is TRBJ2-5, the V gene TRBV12-5, with 9 bases fitting TRBD2. This CDR3 spans 14 amino acids. The junction had 1 base not matched to a gene; V was cut back by 3 bases and J by 2 bases. Germline assignment: CDR1 LGHNT and CDR2 FRNRAP. Full variable domain (missing parts from reference TRBV12-5 and TRBJ2-5): DARVTQTPRHKVTEMGQEVTMRCQPILGHNTVFWYRQTMMQGLELLAYFRNRAPLDDSGMPKDRFSAEMPDATLATLKIQPSEPRDSAVYFCASGFSGGQETQYFGPGTRLLVL.

The V and J genes are TRBV11-2 and TRBJ2-3, with D possibly being TRBD2 (7 bases). Looked up from germline, CDR1 is SGHAT and CDR2 is FQNNGV. This CDR3 comprises 15 residues. Trimming pared 2 bases from V and 5 bases from J, leaving 14 bases between. DNA for the CDR3: TGTGCCAGCAGCTTAAGCGCGGGGGCTATAGATACGCAGTATTTT. It codes for CASSLSAGAIDTQYF.

This clone was seen only a few times. The V gene is TRBV14, the J gene TRBJ2-7; 8 bases line up with TRBD1. Germline V lookup: CDR1 SGHDN, CDR2 FVKESK. V lost 4 bases to trimming and J lost 9 bases; unmatched junction nucleotides: 5. CDR3 length: 12 residues. CDR3 protein: CASSPDRAGQYF. The CDR3 nucleotides read TGTGCCAGCAGCCCGGACAGGGCGGGGCAGTACTTC. The whole variable domain, remainder taken from reference TRBV14 and TRBJ2-7, is EAGVTQFPSHSVIEKGQTVTLRCDPISGHDNLYWYRRVMGKEIKFLLHFVKESKQDESGMPNNRFLAERTGGTYSTLKVQPAELEDSGVYFCASSPDRAGQYFGPGTRLTVT.

V gene TRBV5-6 combines with J gene TRBJ2-7, with 11 bases fitting TRBD1. The J segment lost 6 bases and the V segment lost 2 bases, leaving 7 bases of the junction unmatched. Germline V gene lookup returns CDR1 SGHDT and CDR2 YYEEEE. This CDR3 region has 15 residues. In DNA, the CDR3 is TGTGCCAGCAGCTTCTCCCGGACAGGGGGCGGCGAGCAGTACTTC. Amino acids: CASSFSRTGGGEQYF.

The chain uses TRBV19 and TRBJ2-7, with D possibly matching TRBD1 (5 bases). The V gene's germline CDR1 is LNHDA and CDR2 SQIVND (reference sequence). This CDR3 has 14 residues. V was clipped by 3 bases and J by 3 bases, with 12 bases between them. CDR3 bases: TGTGCCAGTAGTATTGGGGCAGGCCTCTACGAGCAGTACTTC. Encoded protein: CASSIGAGLYEQYF.

The rearrangement uses TRBV7-9 and TRBJ1-1; 10 bases agree with TRBD1. Trimming cost V 5 bases and J 5 bases; bases outside gene matches: 2. The CDR3 runs to 13 residues. Germline V CDR1 and CDR2: SEHNR, FQNEAQ (reference sequence). CDR3 residues: CASSGQGGTEAFF. Written as DNA, the CDR3 is TGTGCCAGCAGCGGACAGGGGGGGACTGAAGCTTTCTTT.

In this sample, this clone turned up a few times. The genes are TRBV6-6 and TRBJ2-3; 15 bases map to TRBD2. Looked up from germline, CDR1 is MNHNY and CDR2 is SVGAGI (reference sequence). The junction had 5 bases not matched to a gene; V was cut back by 2 bases and J by 8 bases. CDR3 length: 16 amino acids. This CDR3 is CASSYEGLAGGGTQYF. Here the CDR3 DNA reads TGTGCCAGCAGTTACGAGGGACTAGCGGGGGGCGGTACGCAGTATTTT.

The table lists this clone with a few counts. This sequence joins TRBV19 and TRBJ1-2; 7 nucleotides align to TRBD1. CDR1 LNHDA and CDR2 SQIVND come from the germline V gene (reference sequence). This CDR3 is 13 amino acids long. V shed 8 bases, J shed 3 bases, and the junction held 6 bases outside the gene matches. CDR3 in DNA: TGTGCCAGTCAGGGGACAGCACACTATGGCTACACCTTC. It specifies CASQGTAHYGYTF.

This rearrangement joins TRBV7-2 to TRBJ2-3; 8 positions agree with TRBD2. This CDR3 is 17 amino acids long. V gave up 3 bases and J gave up 4 bases; unmatched junction bases: 12. Germline-derived CDR1 and CDR2 are SGHTA and FQGNSA. CDR3 sequence reads: CASSFLTSGGRSDTQYF. CDR3 in DNA: TGTGCCAGCAGCTTCCTAACTAGCGGCGGGAGGTCAGATACGCAGTATTTT.

The CDR3 DNA sequence: TGTGCCAGCAGCCTATTGGACTCCCAAGAGACCCAGTACTTC. It specifies CASSLLDSQETQYF. V usage is TRBV4-2 and J usage is TRBJ2-5; weak D call: TRBD2 (5 bases). The CDR3 contains 14 residues. Germline lookup yields CDR1 LGHNA and CDR2 YNFKEQ. Trimming left V 4 bases short and J 1 base short, with 10 bases between.